This T cell receptor beta chain was captured by sequencing in a study of spatial heterogeneity in lung cancer. Study summary: The library had UMIs, and each TCR and UMI pair averaged more than ten raw reads.

One entry per CDR3 protein results from TCRdb running MiXCR on the 5' RACE reads. The sample records approximately 52,000 distinct CDR3 sequences, around 7% being singletons. Time point noted: sample taken at primary tumor resection. The sequenced material consisted of unsorted whole RNA from tumor, nontumor lung or frozen PBMC. 72 TRACERx patients with early, untreated non-small cell lung cancer donated samples. Sequencing was performed on PBMCs, taken at surgery. This receptor was obtained from a female donor with early-stage non-small cell lung cancer.

CDR3 sequence reads: CASTRLEQETQYF. The DNA for the CDR3 is TGTGCCAGCACCAGACTAGAACAAGAGACCCAGTACTTC. This chain uses TRBV2 with TRBJ2-5; tentatively, D is TRBD2 (6 bases). Per germline, CDR1 SNHLY and CDR2 FYNNEI. The CDR3 extends over 13 amino acids. V gave up 7 bases and J gave up 2 bases, with 11 bases separating them.